Only one count was recorded for the clone carrying this T cell receptor (beta chain). As yet, its antigen is unknown. TCRdb used MiXCR to reprocess the 5' RACE reads, holding one entry per CDR3 protein. Among about 540,000 distinct CDR3 sequences, more than 9.5% were seen once, and the ten largest hold under 7.5%. The germline V gene encodes CDR1 DFQATT and CDR2 SNEGSKA (reference sequence). The CDR3 is 17 residues long. Trimming pared 3 bases from V and 1 base from J, leaving 19 bases between. This sample stems from a study of CD8 T cells in ankylosing spondylitis. Study results and limitations: Reports say disease-linked clones showed up significantly more in matched ankylosing spondylitis synovial fluid. Characteristic of ankylosing spondylitis blood, it appeared, was a TCR beta motif comprising 7 to 9 highly homologous variants. Earlier literature documents some of the motif variants in reactive arthritis synovial fluid and blood.

The V and J genes are TRBV20-1 and TRBJ1-5; D call uncertain. This receptor was identified in a male donor with ankylosing spondylitis. The sample was blood, either unsorted or a sorted T cell fraction (not recorded which). The CDR3 here is CSARRRGVPGSNQPQHF. The CDR3 nucleotides are TGCAGTGCTAGGCGGAGAGGTGTGCCAGGAAGCAATCAGCCCCAGCATTTT.